The sequence of this T cell receptor beta chain was determined in a study of T cell responses to AZD1222 COVID-19 vaccine. Study-wide points: Without day 14 samples, only post-peak T cell repertoires were studied. White British donors predominated, females outnumbered males, and clonal diversity was possibly underestimated. Receipt of two AZD1222 doses was followed by a rise in Spike-specific TCR breadth and depth.

From germline, CDR1 is SGHTA and CDR2 FQGNSA. Losses at the gene ends were 2 bases for V and 6 bases for J; bases not matched to a gene: 6. This CDR3 has 14 amino acids. TCRdb's copy holds only in-frame clones and misses some; the assay was immunoSEQ multiplex PCR. This sample yields hundreds of thousands of clones, of which more than 85% are seen a single time; 0.9% to 1.1% belongs to the top ten. As for this clone: Its antigen remains unknown.

Sample: peripheral blood, taken on day 0 of MenACWY control vaccination. This TCR was recovered from an adult in good health. The chain links TRBV7-2 to TRBJ1-2; TRBD1 agrees at 7 bases. CDR3 region: CASSLLGTVDGYTF. The CDR3 DNA reads as TGTGCCAGCAGCTTATTAGGGACAGTCGATGGCTACACCTTC. The full variable domain, rest sourced from reference TRBV7-2 and TRBJ1-2, is GAGVSQSPSNKVTEKGKDVELRCDPISGHTALYWYRQSLGQGLEFLIYFQGNSAPDKSGLPSDRFSAERTGGSVSTLTIQRTQQEDSAVYLCASSLLGTVDGYTFGSGTRLTVV.